This T cell receptor beta chain was identified in a study of blood T cell repertoires in COVID-19. Study background: Samples of COVID-19 (acute and convalescent) were obtained from the United States, Italy and Spain. PBMCs, B-cell-depleted T cells, or T cells were the source of the cDNA or gDNA that made up the material.

As processed by the authors: Reference gene primer amplification in the assay estimated nucleated cell counts. This table comes from immunoSEQ multiplex PCR, and its TCRdb copy is limited to in-frame clones, with some not included. V and J calls and clone size are those listed in that table; D and trimming were worked out from the DNA. The sample consists of 120,000 or so clones, 85% to 90% of them appearing once. This clone was recorded at least ten times. The source material was peripheral blood. The receptor was isolated from a woman in her seventies with acute or convalescent COVID-19.

CDR3 protein: CASSLRQGNEQYF. The CDR3 DNA follows: TGTGCCAGTAGTCTCCGACAGGGTAACGAGCAGTACTTC. The chain uses TRBV19 and TRBJ2-7, with 7 bases identical to TRBD1. The germline V gene has CDR1 LNHDA and CDR2 SQIVND (reference sequence). After removal of 5 bases from V and 5 bases from J, the junction contained 6 bases not matched to a gene. The CDR3 extends over 13 amino acids.